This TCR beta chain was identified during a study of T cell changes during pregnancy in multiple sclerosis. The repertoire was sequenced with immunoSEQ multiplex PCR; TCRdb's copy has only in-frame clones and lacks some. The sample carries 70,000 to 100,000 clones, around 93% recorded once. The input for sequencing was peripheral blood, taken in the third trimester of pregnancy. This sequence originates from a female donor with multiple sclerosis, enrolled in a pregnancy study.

In DNA, the CDR3 is TGTGCCAGCAGCTTGGTTCCCAGTCACAGGAATCAGCCCCAGCATTTT. It specifies CASSLVPSHRNQPQHF. The rearrangement joins TRBV5-5 to TRBJ1-5; TRBD1 might be the D (5 bases). There are 16 residues in the CDR3. V dropped 0 bases and J dropped 4 bases, with 14 bases sitting between them. The germline gives CDR1 SGHKS, CDR2 YYEKEE (reference sequence).